This passage covers 3 T cell receptor beta chains from one sample sequenced in a study of OX40 agonist ivuxolimab in advanced cancers. The protocol was immunoSEQ multiplex PCR, while the TCRdb copy is restricted to in-frame clones and leaves out a portion. Found here are some 97,000 clones, roughly 89% of them singletons; the top ten hold just over 0.15%. The specimen was CD4+ or CD8+ T cells sorted from blood, collected in a trial of the OX40 agonist ivuxolimab. The receptors derive from an adult with an advanced solid tumor such as melanoma, head and neck, liver or kidney cancer.

Remarks on this clone: In this CDR3 the conserved last residue, phenylalanine or tryptophan, is missing, so a read error is likely. The DNA is omitted, as the CDR3 cannot be located on it reliably, and the CDR3 follows TCRdb's listing. The chain links TRBV7-3 to TRBJ1-6; the listed D gene, TRBD1, was not tested against the DNA. CDR1 and CDR2 from the germline V gene are SGHTA and FQGTGA. The CDR3 adds up to 11 amino acids, both ends counted. CDR3 amino acids: CASSHGTGGSL.

In its sample, this clone was seen once. This chain connects TRBV18 to TRBJ1-1; 10 positions agree with TRBD1. Germline-derived CDR1 and CDR2 are KGHSH and LQKENI. V was clipped by 3 bases and J by 1 base; unmatched bases: 5. The length of the CDR3 is 16 residues. As DNA, the CDR3 is TGTGCCAGCTCACCTAAGAGACAGGGGGCGAACACTGAAGCTTTCTTT. It encodes CASSPKRQGANTEAFF.

This chain uses TRBV9 with TRBJ2-1; D is unclear. The CDR3 contains 13 residues. Germline-derived CDR1 and CDR2 are SGDLS and YYNGEE. V gave up 2 bases and J gave up 10 bases, with 13 bases separating them. CDR3 DNA sequence: TGTGCCAGCAGCGTCGCATGGGGTGGGGAGCAGTTCTTC. It translates to CASSVAWGGEQFF.